One sample yielded the 13 T cell receptor beta chains listed below, sequenced in a study of control samples from healthy donors and cancer patients. The assay was immunoSEQ multiplex PCR, and TCRdb's table has in-frame clones only and misses some. This table holds 150,000 or so clones, 90% found once. Sequencing used blood. The receptors stem from a man aged 40-49 years in good health.

CDR3 protein: CASSLGLGGGYGYTF. The CDR3 DNA is TGTGCCAGCAGCTTAGGTCTCGGGGGCGGCTATGGCTACACCTTC. The chain employs TRBV11-2 and TRBJ1-2, with D perhaps TRBD1 (6 bases). Trimming cost V 1 base and J 4 bases, with 13 bases left between them. CDR1 is SGHAT and CDR2 is FQNNGV in the germline V gene. This CDR3 comprises 15 residues.

The chain carries TRBV11-2 and TRBJ1-1; D is uncertain. V was cut by 0 bases and J by 0 bases, with 11 bases left in between. CDR1 is SGHAT, CDR2 FQNNGV, per germline. The CDR3 extends over 16 amino acids. The CDR3 loop reads CASSLDKGNLNTEAFF. For the CDR3, the DNA is TGTGCCAGCAGCTTAGACAAAGGAAACTTGAACACTGAAGCTTTCTTT. The full variable domain, completed using reference TRBV11-2 and TRBJ1-1, is EAGVAQSPRYKIIEKRQSVAFWCNPISGHATLYWYQQILGQGPKLLIQFQNNGVVDDSQLPKDRFSAERLKGVDSTLKIQPAKLEDSAVYLCASSLDKGNLNTEAFFGQGTRLTVV.

V and J are TRBV5-1 and TRBJ1-4; D gene uncertain. This CDR3 spans 15 amino acids. Germline loops: CDR1 SGHRS, CDR2 YFSETQ. V lost 1 base and J lost 0, with 7 bases in between. Here the CDR3 reads CASSLSWTTNEKLFF. The DNA for the CDR3 is TGCGCCAGCAGCTTGTCGTGGACAACTAATGAAAAACTGTTTTTT.

The chain employs TRBV6-1 and TRBJ1-5; no clear D gene. The CDR3 length is 14 residues. V was shortened by 2 bases and J by 0 bases, with 5 bases between the two germline ends. Germline V gives CDR1 MNHNS, CDR2 SASEGT. The CDR3 DNA sequence: TGTGCCAGCAGTGAATTCTATAGCAATCAGCCCCAGCATTTT. It yields the protein CASSEFYSNQPQHF.

The chain employs TRBV5-1 and TRBJ1-3; no clear D gene. This CDR3 comprises 14 residues. Germline CDR1 and CDR2: SGHRS and YFSETQ. V lost 0 bases and J 4 bases, leaving 8 bases between the germline ends. This chain's CDR3 is CASSLGRAGNTIYF. The CDR3 DNA follows: TGCGCCAGCAGCTTGGGTCGGGCCGGAAACACCATATATTTT.

The J gene is TRBJ1-1, the V gene TRBV19; the match to TRBD1 covers 7 bases. This CDR3 has 14 residues. Germline assignment: CDR1 LNHDA and CDR2 SQIVND (reference sequence). After removal of 7 bases from V and 2 bases from J, the junction contained 7 bases not matched to a gene. The CDR3 spells CASTQGQQNTEAFF. DNA for the CDR3: TGTGCCAGTACACAGGGACAGCAAAACACTGAAGCTTTCTTT.

This chain links TRBV6-6 with TRBJ1-1; a weak D match, TRBD1 (6 bases). Germline V lookup: CDR1 MNHNY, CDR2 SVGAGI (reference sequence). The CDR3 length is 15 residues. With 7 bases removed from V and 4 bases from J, the gap between germline ends came to 19 bases. In nucleotides, the CDR3 is TGTGCCAGCAAAAGTTTGGGCAGGGGAACCACTGAAGCTTTCTTT. This translates into CASKSLGRGTTEAFF.

The chain uses TRBV5-1 and TRBJ2-1; 9 bases agree with TRBD2. The CDR3 is made up of 15 amino acids. Trimming at V came to 4 bases and at J to 10 bases, leaving 12 bases not matched to a gene. The germline CDR1 and CDR2 sequences are SGHRS and YFSETQ. The CDR3 bases are TGCGCCAGCAGCGGAATGAGCGGGGGGTCATCCGAGCAGTTCTTC. Translated, it gives CASSGMSGGSSEQFF.

The chain combines TRBV4-2 with TRBJ2-2; D may be TRBD1 (5 bases). CDR1 and CDR2 from the germline V gene are LGHNA and YNFKEQ. The length of the CDR3 is 18 residues. The V and J ends lost 0 bases and 0 bases respectively, with 14 bases between them. In DNA form, the CDR3 reads TGTGCCAGCAGCCAAGAATCGGGCAGGGCGACGAACACCGGGGAGCTGTTTTTT. Translating gives CASSQESGRATNTGELFF.

The rearrangement uses TRBV7-3 and TRBJ1-6; a possible D gene is TRBD1 (5 bases). Germline CDR1 SGHTA, CDR2 FQGTGA. Trimming left V 1 base short and J 6 bases short, with 7 bases between. The CDR3 consists of 14 residues. CDR3 in DNA: TGTGCCAGCAGCTTAAGAGGGGTTAATTCACCCCTCCACTTT. Residues: CASSLRGVNSPLHF.

This rearrangement joins TRBV18 to TRBJ2-7; D remains unclear. CDR3 size: 14 residues. Between the trimmed V and J ends, which lost 0 bases and 4 bases, there was a span of 10 bases. Looked up from germline, CDR1 is KGHSH and CDR2 is LQKENI. DNA of the CDR3: TGTGCCAGCTCACCACCTTGGGGAAATTACGAGCAGTACTTC. It is translated as CASSPPWGNYEQYF.

The rearrangement joins TRBV12-5 to TRBJ1-3; D gene unclear. This CDR3 is 14 amino acids long. Germline-derived CDR1 and CDR2 are LGHNT and FRNRAP. V dropped 5 bases and J dropped 4 bases, with 12 bases sitting between them. The CDR3 DNA reads as TGTGCTAGTGGTATCTCGATTGGAGGAAACACCATATATTTT. It yields the protein CASGISIGGNTIYF.

The chain recombines TRBV2 with TRBJ1-1, with D tentatively TRBD1 (5 bases). The CDR3 runs 11 residues. CDR1 is SNHLY and CDR2 is FYNNEI in the germline V gene. This CDR3 reads CASDWGAEAFF. In DNA, the CDR3 is TGTGCGAGCGATTGGGGGGCTGAAGCTTTCTTT.